Sequencing of this T cell receptor (beta chain) was carried out in a study of cytomegalovirus exposure and HLA in healthy donors. Study-level points and caveats: Most TCR sequences were uncommon, yet certain public TCRs appeared in many donors.

Assay: immunoSEQ multiplex PCR; the TCRdb copy retains only in-frame clones and omits some. The repertoire consists of 220,000 or so clones, with 65% to 85% occurring once and the leading ten covering roughly 13%. Trimming at V came to 5 bases and at J to 10 bases, leaving 12 bases not matched to a gene. Germline CDR1 and CDR2: MNHEY and SMNVEV (reference sequence). This CDR3 contains 14 residues. Details on this clone: Antigen unknown.

V usage is TRBV27 and J usage is TRBJ1-1, with 8 bases that match TRBD1. This receptor was identified in a woman younger than 45 in good health and CMV-seropositive. Source material: PBMCs. CDR3 sequence: CASSPRGRGPSAFF. The CDR3 nucleotides read TGTGCCAGCAGTCCAAGGGGCAGGGGGCCGTCAGCTTTCTTT.